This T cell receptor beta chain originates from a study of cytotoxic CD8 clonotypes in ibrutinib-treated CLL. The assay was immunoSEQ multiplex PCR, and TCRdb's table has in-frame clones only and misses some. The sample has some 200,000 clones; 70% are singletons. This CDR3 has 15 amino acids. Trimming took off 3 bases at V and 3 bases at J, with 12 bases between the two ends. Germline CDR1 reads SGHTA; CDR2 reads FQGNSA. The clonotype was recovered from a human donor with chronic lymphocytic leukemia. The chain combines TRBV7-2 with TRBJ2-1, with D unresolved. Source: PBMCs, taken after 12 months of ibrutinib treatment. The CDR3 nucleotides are TGTGCCAGCAGCTTCATGAGTCCGAACTACAATGAGCAGTTCTTC. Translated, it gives CASSFMSPNYNEQFF.